Each of the 23 T cell receptor beta chains below was sequenced from the same sample in a study of T cell repertoires in cytomegalovirus infection. Each CDR3 protein is one row after TCRdb ran MiXCR on the reads. Counted here are about 180,000 distinct CDR3 sequences, about 15% occurring once; the ten biggest clones make up less than 25%. Sample: CD8+ T cells from PBMCs. All receptors derive from a human donor in good health (CMV status not recorded). Some clones in this sample may be carry-over from other donors' samples.

This chain links TRBV7-8 with TRBJ2-7, with D tentatively TRBD1 (6 bases). In germline, CDR1 is SGHVS, CDR2 FQNEAQ. The CDR3 covers 12 residues. Trimming took off 5 bases at V and 3 bases at J, with 8 bases between the two ends. The CDR3 loop is CASSRQDYEQYF. Written as DNA, the CDR3 is TGTGCCAGCAGCCGACAGGACTACGAGCAGTACTTC.

There are many counts of this clonotype. This chain uses TRBV7-2 with TRBJ1-1, with 7 bases fitting TRBD1. The germline gives CDR1 SGHTA, CDR2 FQGNSA. V dropped 5 bases and J dropped 3; count of bases not matched to a gene: 3. The CDR3 extends over 13 amino acids. The CDR3 nucleotides are TGTGCCAGCAGCCAACAGGGGCACACTGAAGCTTTCTTT. It yields the protein CASSQQGHTEAFF.

V usage is TRBV12-3 or TRBV12-4 and J usage is TRBJ2-5; 8 bases match TRBD1. This CDR3 comprises 15 residues. V trimming: 7 bases; J trimming: 7 bases; junction bases outside the gene matches: 14. The CDR3, as DNA: TGTGCCAGCACCGGTGGGCAGGGGGCCTTATTGACCCAGTACTTC. It translates to CASTGGQGALLTQYF.

CDR3 in DNA: TGTGCCAGCAGCTCCCCGTTGTACCAAGAGACCCAGTACTTC. Translation gives CASSSPLYQETQYF. V gene TRBV7-9 combines with J gene TRBJ2-5; D unresolved. Trimming cost V 4 bases and J 0 bases, with 9 bases left between them. Germline assignment: CDR1 SEHNR and CDR2 FQNEAQ (reference sequence). CDR3 length: 14 residues.

This clonotype is medium-sized. The rearrangement links TRBV7-9 to TRBJ1-2, with D maybe TRBD1 (6 bases). The CDR3 runs to 14 residues. Per the germline V gene, CDR1 is SEHNR and CDR2 is FQNEAQ (reference sequence). The V end lost 2 bases, the J end lost 4 bases, and 11 bases lay between the germline ends. CDR3 sequence reads: CASSLSGASYGYTF. CDR3 nucleotides: TGTGCCAGCAGCTTATCAGGGGCGAGCTATGGCTACACCTTC.

This clonotype has a count of ten or more. CDR3 in amino acids: CASSQDRGGSEYSNQPQHF. The CDR3 DNA follows: TGCGCCAGCAGCCAAGATCGGGGGGGCTCTGAATATAGCAATCAGCCCCAGCATTTT. The V gene is TRBV4-3, the J gene TRBJ1-5, with a possible D match to TRBD1 (6 bases). Germline values: CDR1 LGHNA, CDR2 YSLEER. The CDR3 has 19 residues. Deletions cut 0 bases from V and 0 bases from J, with 18 bases between.

The rearrangement links TRBV12-3 or TRBV12-4 to TRBJ2-1, with 9 bases identical to TRBD2. The CDR3 spans 16 residues. The ends lost 3 bases at V and 6 bases at J; junction bases unmatched: 9. CDR3 residues: CASSFVWPSGANEQFF. The CDR3 DNA sequence: TGTGCCAGCAGTTTCGTTTGGCCTAGCGGGGCCAATGAGCAGTTCTTC.

A remark on this clonotype: One end of the junction fails to match germline, which may point to a read error. The rearrangement uses TRBV5-3 and TRBJ2-7; D not certain. TRBV5-3 is designated an ORF whose function remains uncertain. This CDR3 is 11 amino acids long. The CDR3 DNA reads as TGTGCCAGCAGCTTGTACTACGAGCAGTACTTC. The encoded protein is CASSLYYEQYF.

The chain couples TRBV6-2 or TRBV6-3 to TRBJ1-1; no reliable D call. This CDR3 is 14 amino acids long. The V end was cut by 2 bases, the J end by 1 base, with 8 bases between. CDR1 is MNHEY, CDR2 SVGEGT, per germline. CDR3 in amino acids: CASSYERANTEAFF. CDR3 DNA sequence: TGTGCCAGCAGTTACGAGAGGGCGAACACTGAAGCTTTCTTT.

V usage is TRBV7-2 and J usage is TRBJ1-1, with TRBD1 matching over 10 bases. The trim removed 7 bases at V and 1 base at J, leaving 6 bases unmatched. The CDR3 is 15 residues long. Germline V gene lookup returns CDR1 SGHTA and CDR2 FQGNSA. CDR3 sequence reads: CASKGQGYSNTEAFF. In DNA, the CDR3 is TGTGCCAGCAAGGGACAGGGGTATTCGAACACTGAAGCTTTCTTT.

This clonotype was found many times. This sequence joins TRBV7-2 and TRBJ1-3; D is ambiguous. V gave up 3 bases and J gave up 0 bases, with 12 bases separating them. CDR1 SGHTA and CDR2 FQGNSA come from the germline V gene. The CDR3 has 16 residues. The CDR3 DNA follows: TGTGCCAGCAGCTTTGATGGACGGATCTCTGGAAACACCATATATTTT. It specifies CASSFDGRISGNTIYF.

This clonotype has a handful of counts. This chain uses TRBV4-1 with TRBJ2-7; tentatively, D is TRBD1 or TRBD2 (5 bases each). The CDR3 is made up of 14 amino acids. The V gene lost 2 bases and the J gene lost 0 bases, with 8 bases spanning the gap. Germline CDR1 reads MGHRA; CDR2 reads YSYEKL. CDR3 sequence reads: CASSQRGASYEQYF. In DNA, the CDR3 is TGCGCCAGCAGCCAACGAGGGGCCTCCTACGAGCAGTACTTC.

This chain links TRBV7-8 with TRBJ2-7; TRBD2 might be the D (5 bases). Germline lookup yields CDR1 SGHVS and CDR2 FQNEAQ. The CDR3 extends over 16 amino acids. The germline V and J ends were trimmed by 5 bases and 0 bases, with 17 bases remaining between them. The CDR3 here is CASSPSGPTSSYEQYF. CDR3 sequence (DNA): TGTGCCAGCAGCCCTTCGGGCCCTACTAGCTCCTACGAGCAGTACTTC.

This chain uses TRBV3-1 with TRBJ2-1, with D possibly TRBD1 on 5 matching bases. This CDR3 region has 13 residues. Trimming shortened V by 7 bases and J by 4 bases, and 11 bases separated the two germline ends. The germline V gene has CDR1 LGHDT and CDR2 YNNKEL (reference sequence). The CDR3 reads CASIDTGYNEQFF. CDR3 nucleotide sequence: TGTGCCAGCATCGATACAGGTTACAATGAGCAGTTCTTC.

This clonotype was counted a few times. This rearrangement joins TRBV12-3 or TRBV12-4 to TRBJ1-3; maybe TRBD1 (6 bases). V was clipped by 8 bases and J by 0 bases, with 11 bases between them. The CDR3 extends over 14 amino acids. The CDR3 bases are TGTGCCAGCCAGTCGGGGGCCTCTGGAAACACCATATATTTT. Translating it yields CASQSGASGNTIYF.

The CDR3 DNA reads as TGTGCCAGCAGTTTGGGGCAGACCTACGACGAGCAGTACTTC. Translating gives CASSLGQTYDEQYF. The rearrangement links TRBV27 to TRBJ2-7; D possibly corresponds to TRBD1 (5 bases). Germline CDR1 and CDR2: MNHEY and SMNVEV (reference sequence). The length of the CDR3 is 14 residues. The germline V and J ends were trimmed by 3 bases and 5 bases, with 14 bases remaining between them.

This clonotype was seen a handful of times. The chain uses TRBV19 and TRBJ1-1; D is unclear. The V gene's germline CDR1 is LNHDA and CDR2 SQIVND (reference sequence). The CDR3 consists of 15 residues. The ends were cut back, 3 bases at V and 0 bases at J, with 11 bases in the middle. This CDR3 reads CASSILTDMNTEAFF. The CDR3 DNA is TGTGCCAGTAGTATCCTGACTGACATGAACACTGAAGCTTTCTTT.

This chain connects TRBV9 to TRBJ2-6; D uncertain. The CDR3 is 16 residues long. V was trimmed by 4 bases and J by 2 bases, leaving 13 bases between them. Germline CDR1 is SGDLS and CDR2 is YYNGEE. The CDR3 sequence: CASSSPKSAGANVLTF. The DNA for the CDR3 is TGTGCCAGCAGCTCCCCCAAGAGCGCTGGGGCCAACGTCCTGACTTTC.

This clonotype was counted only a few times. The CDR3 sequence: CASSLGGSYRFTEAFF. Written as DNA, the CDR3 is TGTGCCAGCAGCTTAGGGGGGTCCTATAGATTCACTGAAGCTTTCTTT. The chain recombines TRBV7-2 with TRBJ1-1; possibly TRBD1 for D (5 bases). V lost 1 base and J lost 4, with 16 bases in between. This CDR3 region has 16 residues. Germline CDR1 reads SGHTA; CDR2 reads FQGNSA.

This clonotype has more than one count but fewer than ten. This chain uses TRBV28 with TRBJ1-4; D might be TRBD1 (5 bases). V lost 1 base and J lost 8, with 14 bases in between. The CDR3 covers 15 residues. CDR1 is MDHEN and CDR2 is SYDVKM in the germline V gene. CDR3 in amino acids: CASSLLTRQREKLFF. CDR3 nucleotides: TGTGCCAGCAGTTTATTAACCAGACAGAGGGAAAAACTGTTTTTT.

This clonotype has more than one count but fewer than ten. This chain links TRBV28 with TRBJ1-4; the D gene is possibly TRBD1 (5 bases). V dropped 4 bases and J dropped 0 bases, with 12 bases sitting between them. The CDR3 has 16 amino acids. The germline V gene encodes CDR1 MDHEN and CDR2 SYDVKM. The CDR3 sequence: CASSSRDGATNEKLFF. The DNA of the CDR3 is TGTGCCAGCAGTTCCCGGGACGGGGCAACTAATGAAAAACTGTTTTTT. The whole variable domain, filled in from reference TRBV28 and TRBJ1-4, reads DVKVTQSSRYLVKRTGEKVFLECVQDMDHENMFWYRQDPGLGLRLIYFSYDVKMKEKGDIPEGYSVSREKKERFSLILESASTNQTSMYLCASSSRDGATNEKLFFGSGTQLSVL.

A few counts support this clonotype. The chain links TRBV5-1 to TRBJ2-1; 9 nucleotides align to TRBD2. The CDR3 runs to 16 residues. Germline values: CDR1 SGHRS, CDR2 YFSETQ. Losses at the gene ends were 0 bases for V and 3 bases for J; bases not matched to a gene: 4. The CDR3 is CASSLVASGDYNEQFF. Here the CDR3 DNA reads TGCGCCAGCAGCTTGGTAGCTAGCGGGGACTACAATGAGCAGTTCTTC.

The rearrangement joins TRBV12-3 or TRBV12-4 to TRBJ2-3; D is undetermined. The ends were cut back, 4 bases at V and 0 bases at J, with 8 bases in the middle. This CDR3 contains 14 residues. CDR3 amino acids: CASSWAASTDTQYF. CDR3 DNA sequence: TGTGCCAGCAGTTGGGCGGCAAGCACAGATACGCAGTATTTT.